This T cell receptor (beta chain) was sequenced for a study of OX40 agonist ivuxolimab in advanced cancers. Background on the study: Those treated in dose escalation had hepatocellular carcinoma, melanoma, renal cell cancer or head and neck cancer. One patient with hepatocellular carcinoma and two with cutaneous melanoma, three in all, had partial responses.

The study's findings and limits: On average, a greater number of expanded clones characterised CD8+ T cells relative to CD4+. Also showing low normalized T-cell clonal expansion were some of the nonresponders.

V was clipped by 4 bases and J by 2 bases; unmatched bases: 1. Per germline, CDR1 SGHRS and CDR2 YFSETQ. The CDR3 covers 15 residues. As regards this clone: What it recognizes is unknown.

Here immunoSEQ multiplex PCR was the method, and the copy in TCRdb shows in-frame clones only, minus some. The sample contains 55,000 to 70,000 clones, roughly 84% of which appear only once. This rearrangement joins TRBV5-1 to TRBJ1-3; 12 bases align to TRBD1. This receptor was identified in an adult with an advanced solid tumor such as melanoma, head and neck, liver or kidney cancer. Sequenced here: CD4+ or CD8+ T cells sorted from blood, sampled in a trial of the OX40 agonist ivuxolimab. The CDR3 spells CASSRDRGPGNTIYF. The CDR3 nucleotides read TGCGCCAGCAGCCGGGACAGGGGGCCTGGAAACACCATATATTTT.